This entry describes one T cell receptor (beta chain). Trimming stripped 4 bases from V and 6 bases from J, with 10 bases between. CDR3 length: 13 residues. Germline lookup yields CDR1 SEHNR and CDR2 FQNEAQ (reference sequence). This record belongs to a study of blood T cell repertoires in COVID-19. Study-level background: Samples representing acute and convalescent COVID-19 were sourced from the United States, Italy and Spain. T cells, B-cell-depleted T cells, or PBMCs supplied cDNA or gDNA.

In the authors' workflow: Amplification from reference gene primers served as the basis for estimated nucleated cell counts. Libraries were prepared by immunoSEQ multiplex PCR; TCRdb keeps only in-frame clonotypes and omits some of them. That table supplies the V and J calls and clone size; D and trimming were determined from the DNA. The sample has under 130,000 clones; under 90% are singletons. Sequenced material: peripheral blood. The gene calls are TRBV7-9 and TRBJ2-1; D may be TRBD1 (6 bases). The receptor was derived from a human donor in a cohort sampled during active or convalescent COVID-19. CDR3 region: CASSYPRGNEQFF. CDR3 sequence (DNA): TGTGCCAGCAGCTACCCCAGGGGCAATGAGCAGTTCTTC. Full variable domain (outside the CDR3, taken from reference TRBV7-9 and TRBJ2-1): DTGVSQNPRHKITKRGQNVTFRCDPISEHNRLYWYRQTLGQGPEFLTYFQNEAQLEKSRLLSDRFSAERPKGSFSTLEIQRTEQGDSAMYLCASSYPRGNEQFFGPGTRLTVL.